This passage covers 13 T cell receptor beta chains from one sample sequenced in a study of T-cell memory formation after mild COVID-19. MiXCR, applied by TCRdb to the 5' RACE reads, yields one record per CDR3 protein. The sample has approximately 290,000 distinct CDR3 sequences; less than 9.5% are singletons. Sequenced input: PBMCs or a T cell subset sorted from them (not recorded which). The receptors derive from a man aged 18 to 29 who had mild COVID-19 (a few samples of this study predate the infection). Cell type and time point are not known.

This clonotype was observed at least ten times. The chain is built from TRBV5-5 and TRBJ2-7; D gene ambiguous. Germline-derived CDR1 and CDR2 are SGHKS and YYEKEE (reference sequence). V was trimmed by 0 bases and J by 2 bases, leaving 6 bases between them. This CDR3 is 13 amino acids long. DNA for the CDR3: TGTGCCAGCAGCTTGGCAGCGACCTACGAGCAGTACTTC. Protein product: CASSLAATYEQYF.

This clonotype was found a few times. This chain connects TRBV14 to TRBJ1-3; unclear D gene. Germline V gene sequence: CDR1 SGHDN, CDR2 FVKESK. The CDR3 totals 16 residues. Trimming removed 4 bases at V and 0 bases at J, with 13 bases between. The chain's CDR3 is CASSRLPPRSGNTIYF. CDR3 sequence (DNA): TGTGCCAGCAGCCGACTGCCCCCCCGCTCTGGAAACACCATATATTTT.

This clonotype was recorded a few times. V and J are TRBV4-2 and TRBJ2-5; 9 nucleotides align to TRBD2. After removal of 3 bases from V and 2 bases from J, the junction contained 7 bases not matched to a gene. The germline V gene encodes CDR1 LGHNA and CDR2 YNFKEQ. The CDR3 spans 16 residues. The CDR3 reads CASSQAASGVQETQYF. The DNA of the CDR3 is TGTGCCAGCAGCCAGGCTGCTAGCGGGGTACAAGAGACCCAGTACTTC.

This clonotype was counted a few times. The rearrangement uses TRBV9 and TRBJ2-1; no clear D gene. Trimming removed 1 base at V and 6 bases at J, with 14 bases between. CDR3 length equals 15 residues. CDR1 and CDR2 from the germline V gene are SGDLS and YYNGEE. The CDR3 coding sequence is TGTGCCAGCAGCGTATCGGTGGGTTTTCCCAATGAGCAGTTCTTC. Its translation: CASSVSVGFPNEQFF.

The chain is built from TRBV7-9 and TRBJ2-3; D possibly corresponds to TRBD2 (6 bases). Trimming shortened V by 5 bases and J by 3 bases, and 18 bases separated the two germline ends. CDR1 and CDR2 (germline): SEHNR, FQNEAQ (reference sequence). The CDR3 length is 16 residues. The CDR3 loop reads CASSARRAGRTDTQYF. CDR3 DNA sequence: TGTGCCAGCAGCGCAAGGAGGGCAGGAAGGACAGATACGCAGTATTTT.

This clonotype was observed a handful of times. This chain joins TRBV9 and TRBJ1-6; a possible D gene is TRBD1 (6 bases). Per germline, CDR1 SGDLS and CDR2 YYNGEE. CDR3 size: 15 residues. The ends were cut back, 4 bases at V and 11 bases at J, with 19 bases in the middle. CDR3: CASSTKGQPGTPLHF. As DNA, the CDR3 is TGTGCCAGCAGCACCAAAGGACAGCCTGGGACACCCCTCCACTTT.

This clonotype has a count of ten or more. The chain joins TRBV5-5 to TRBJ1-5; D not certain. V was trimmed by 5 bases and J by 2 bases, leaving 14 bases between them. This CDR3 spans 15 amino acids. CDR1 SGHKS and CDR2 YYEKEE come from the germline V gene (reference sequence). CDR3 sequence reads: CASSSGDVGNQPQHF. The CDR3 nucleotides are TGTGCCAGCAGTTCTGGCGATGTCGGCAATCAGCCCCAGCATTTT.

Written as DNA, the CDR3 is TGTGCCAGCAGCCCCAGGGAGCCCCTGAGAGTCAATGAGCAGTTCTTC. Amino acids: CASSPREPLRVNEQFF. The rearrangement joins TRBV7-8 to TRBJ2-1; tentatively, D is TRBD1 or TRBD2 (5 bases each). V lost 5 bases and J 6 bases, leaving 20 bases between the germline ends. This CDR3 comprises 16 residues. Per germline, CDR1 SGHVS and CDR2 FQNEAQ. The full variable domain, rest sourced from reference TRBV7-8 and TRBJ2-1, is GAGVSQSPRYKVAKRGQDVALRCDPISGHVSLFWYQQALGQGPEFLTYFQNEAQLDKSGLPSDRFFAERPEGSVSTLKIQRTQQEDSAVYLCASSPREPLRVNEQFFGPGTRLTVL.

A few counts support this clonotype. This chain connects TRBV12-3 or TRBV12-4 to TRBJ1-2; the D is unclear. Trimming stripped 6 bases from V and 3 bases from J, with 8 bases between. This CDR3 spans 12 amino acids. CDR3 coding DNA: TGTGCCAGCAGCCTACCCTACTATGGCTACACCTTC. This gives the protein CASSLPYYGYTF.

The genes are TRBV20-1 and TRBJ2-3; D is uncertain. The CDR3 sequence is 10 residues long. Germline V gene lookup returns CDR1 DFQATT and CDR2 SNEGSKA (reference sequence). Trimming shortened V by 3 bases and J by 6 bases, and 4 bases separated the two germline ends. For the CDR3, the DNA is TGCAGTGCTAGGGTGGATACGCAGTATTTT. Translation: CSARVDTQYF.

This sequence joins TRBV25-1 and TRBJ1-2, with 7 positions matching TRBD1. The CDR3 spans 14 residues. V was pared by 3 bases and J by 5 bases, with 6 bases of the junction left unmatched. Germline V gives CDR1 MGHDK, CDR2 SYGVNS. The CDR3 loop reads CASSDSDRRYGYTF. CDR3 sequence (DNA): TGTGCCAGCAGTGACTCGGACAGGCGGTATGGCTACACCTTC.

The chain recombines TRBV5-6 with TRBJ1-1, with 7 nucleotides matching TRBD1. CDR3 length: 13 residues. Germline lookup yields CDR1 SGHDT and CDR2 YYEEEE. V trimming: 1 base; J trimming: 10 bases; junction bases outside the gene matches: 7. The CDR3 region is CASSLIGGNGAFF. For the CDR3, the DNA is TGTGCCAGCAGCTTGATAGGGGGCAACGGAGCTTTCTTT.

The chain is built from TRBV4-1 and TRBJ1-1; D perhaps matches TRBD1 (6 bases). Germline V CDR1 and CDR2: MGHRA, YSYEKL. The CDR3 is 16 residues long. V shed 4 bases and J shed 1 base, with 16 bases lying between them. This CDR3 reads CASSRGIGQRNTEAFF. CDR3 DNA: TGCGCCAGCAGCCGAGGGATCGGACAGCGGAACACTGAAGCTTTCTTT.